Below, one TCR beta chain is given with its context. The data belong to a study of CD8 T cells in Susac syndrome. From blood CD8+ and CD4+ T cells, the TCR beta chain was sequenced. The multiple sclerosis controls comprised treatment-naive patients whose relapsing-remitting disease was stable or active. Germline V lookup: CDR1 SGHDT, CDR2 YYEEEE. Trimming cost V 0 bases and J 14 bases, with 19 bases left between them. This CDR3 spans 14 amino acids. With random hexamers, roughly 0.45 to 1 ug RNA was reverse transcribed. Amplification of TCR beta CDR3 by immunoSEQ multiplex PCR spanned 54 Vbeta and 13 Jbeta. Using its own MiXCR run on the immunoSEQ multiplex PCR reads, TCRdb lists one record per CDR3 protein. The sample lists 190,000 or so distinct CDR3 sequences, around 93% occurring once.

The sample consisted of CD4+ T cells from PBMCs. The TCR originated in a human donor with multiple sclerosis. The rearrangement links TRBV5-6 to TRBJ2-3; D is perhaps TRBD1 (5 bases). DNA for the CDR3: TGTGCCAGCAGCTTGGTGTCAGGGTTCACGTATCCGTATTTT. Translated: CASSLVSGFTYPYF.